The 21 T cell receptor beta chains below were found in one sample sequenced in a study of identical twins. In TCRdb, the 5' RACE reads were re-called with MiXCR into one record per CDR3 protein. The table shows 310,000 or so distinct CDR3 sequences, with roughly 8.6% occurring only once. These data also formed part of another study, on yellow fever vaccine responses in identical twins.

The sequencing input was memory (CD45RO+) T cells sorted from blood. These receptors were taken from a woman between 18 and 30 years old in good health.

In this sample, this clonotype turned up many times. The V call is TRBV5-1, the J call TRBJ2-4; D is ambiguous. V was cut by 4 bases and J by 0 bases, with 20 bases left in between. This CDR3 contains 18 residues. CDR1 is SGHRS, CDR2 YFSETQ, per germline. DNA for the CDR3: TGCGCCAGCAGCCCGACCCCTCGGACGATCCTAGCCAAAAACATTCAGTACTTC. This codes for CASSPTPRTILAKNIQYF.

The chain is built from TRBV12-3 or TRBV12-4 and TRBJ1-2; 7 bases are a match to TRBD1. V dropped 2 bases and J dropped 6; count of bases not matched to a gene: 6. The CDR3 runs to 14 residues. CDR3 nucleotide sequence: TGTGCCAGCAGTTTAACGACAGGGATGAATGGCTACACCTTC. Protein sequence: CASSLTTGMNGYTF.

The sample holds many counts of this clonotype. The CDR3 region is CATGPSGANVLTF. In nucleotides, the CDR3 is TGTGCCACTGGGCCGTCTGGGGCCAACGTCCTGACTTTC. The chain links TRBV24-1 to TRBJ2-6; D unclear. CDR3 length: 13 residues. Per the germline V gene, CDR1 is KGHDR and CDR2 is SFDVKD. Trimming left V 10 bases short and J 1 base short, with 7 bases between.

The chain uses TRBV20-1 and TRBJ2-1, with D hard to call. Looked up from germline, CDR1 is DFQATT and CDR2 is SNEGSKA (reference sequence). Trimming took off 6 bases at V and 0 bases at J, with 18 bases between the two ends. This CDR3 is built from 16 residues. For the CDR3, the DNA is TGCAGTGCCCCCAGTGTGGCGCCCCGCTCCTACAATGAGCAGTTCTTC. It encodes CSAPSVAPRSYNEQFF.

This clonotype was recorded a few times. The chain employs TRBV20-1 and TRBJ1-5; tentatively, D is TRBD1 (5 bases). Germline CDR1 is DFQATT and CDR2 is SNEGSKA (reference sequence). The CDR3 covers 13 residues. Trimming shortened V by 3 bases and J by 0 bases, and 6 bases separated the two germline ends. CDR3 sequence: CSASQGSNQPQHF. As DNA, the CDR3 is TGCAGTGCTAGTCAGGGTAGCAATCAGCCCCAGCATTTT.

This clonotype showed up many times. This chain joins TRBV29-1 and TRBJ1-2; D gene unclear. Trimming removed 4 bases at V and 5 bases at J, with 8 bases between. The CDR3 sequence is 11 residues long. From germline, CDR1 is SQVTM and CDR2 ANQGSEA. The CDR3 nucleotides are TGCAGCGTTGTGTTGGGGTATGGCTACACCTTC. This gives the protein CSVVLGYGYTF.

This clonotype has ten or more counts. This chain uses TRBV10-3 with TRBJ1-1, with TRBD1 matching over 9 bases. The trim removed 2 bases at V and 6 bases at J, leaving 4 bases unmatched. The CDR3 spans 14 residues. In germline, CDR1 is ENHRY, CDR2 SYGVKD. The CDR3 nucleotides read TGTGCCATCAGTGAGCCTAGACAGGGGGCTGAAGCTTTCTTT. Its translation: CAISEPRQGAEAFF.

CDR3 nucleotides: TGTGCCAGCAGTTTTCTAAACACCCGGGACAGGGGTTTATATGGCTACACCTTC. It yields the protein CASSFLNTRDRGLYGYTF. The chain uses TRBV27 and TRBJ1-2, with TRBD1 matching 10 bases. Germline CDR1 reads MNHEY; CDR2 reads SMNVEV (reference sequence). The trim removed 3 bases at V and 5 bases at J, leaving 15 bases unmatched. The CDR3 runs 18 residues.

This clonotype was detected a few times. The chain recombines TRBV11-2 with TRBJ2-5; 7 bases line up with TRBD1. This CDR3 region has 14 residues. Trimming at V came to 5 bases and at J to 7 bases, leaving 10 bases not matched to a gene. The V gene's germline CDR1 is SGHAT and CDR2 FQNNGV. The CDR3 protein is CASSPTGAQVTQYF. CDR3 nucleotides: TGTGCCAGCAGCCCAACAGGGGCCCAGGTGACCCAGTACTTC.

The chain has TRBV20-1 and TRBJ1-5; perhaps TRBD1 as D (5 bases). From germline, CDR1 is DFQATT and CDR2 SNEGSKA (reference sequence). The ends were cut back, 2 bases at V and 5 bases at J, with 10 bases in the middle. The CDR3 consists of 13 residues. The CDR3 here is CSARPREYQPQHF. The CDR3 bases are TGCAGTGCTAGACCCAGGGAGTATCAGCCCCAGCATTTT.

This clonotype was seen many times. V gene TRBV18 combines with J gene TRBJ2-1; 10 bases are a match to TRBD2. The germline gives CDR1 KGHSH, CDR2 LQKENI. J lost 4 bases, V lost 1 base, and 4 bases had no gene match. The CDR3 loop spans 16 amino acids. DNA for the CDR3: TGTGCCAGCTCACCACTTAGCGGGAGGAGTTACAATGAGCAGTTCTTC. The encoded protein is CASSPLSGRSYNEQFF. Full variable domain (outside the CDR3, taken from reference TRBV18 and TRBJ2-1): NAGVMQNPRHLVRRRGQEARLRCSPMKGHSHVYWYRQLPEEGLKFMVYLQKENIIDESGMPKERFSAEFPKEGPSILRIQQVVRGDSAAYFCASSPLSGRSYNEQFFGPGTRLTVL.

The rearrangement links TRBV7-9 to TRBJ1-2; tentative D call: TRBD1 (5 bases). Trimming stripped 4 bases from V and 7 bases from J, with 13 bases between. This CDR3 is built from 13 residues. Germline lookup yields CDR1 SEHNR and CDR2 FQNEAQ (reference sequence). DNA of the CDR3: TGTGCCAGCAGCTCCCGGACATTCACTGGCTACACCTTC. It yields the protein CASSSRTFTGYTF. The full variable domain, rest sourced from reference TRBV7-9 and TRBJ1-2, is DTGVSQNPRHKITKRGQNVTFRCDPISEHNRLYWYRQTLGQGPEFLTYFQNEAQLEKSRLLSDRFSAERPKGSFSTLEIQRTEQGDSAMYLCASSSRTFTGYTFGSGTRLTVV.

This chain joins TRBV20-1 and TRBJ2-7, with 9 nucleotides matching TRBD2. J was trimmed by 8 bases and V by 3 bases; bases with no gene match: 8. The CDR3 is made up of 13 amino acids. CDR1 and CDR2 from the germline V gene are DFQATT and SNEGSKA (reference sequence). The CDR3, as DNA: TGCAGTGCTAGTGCGGGAGGGACTATGAAGCAGTACTTC. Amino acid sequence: CSASAGGTMKQYF.

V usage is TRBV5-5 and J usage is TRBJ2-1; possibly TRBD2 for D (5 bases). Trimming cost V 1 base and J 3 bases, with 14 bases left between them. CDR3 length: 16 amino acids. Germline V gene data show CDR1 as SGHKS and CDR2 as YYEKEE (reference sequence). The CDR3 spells CASSLLWELGYNEQFF. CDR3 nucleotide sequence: TGTGCCAGCAGCTTGTTGTGGGAGTTGGGCTACAATGAGCAGTTCTTC.

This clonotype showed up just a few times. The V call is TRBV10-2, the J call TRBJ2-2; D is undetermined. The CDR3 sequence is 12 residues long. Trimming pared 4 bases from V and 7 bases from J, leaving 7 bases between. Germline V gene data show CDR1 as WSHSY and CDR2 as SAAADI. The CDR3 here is CASSVSGGELFF. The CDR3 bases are TGCGCCAGCAGTGTATCCGGCGGGGAGCTGTTTTTT.

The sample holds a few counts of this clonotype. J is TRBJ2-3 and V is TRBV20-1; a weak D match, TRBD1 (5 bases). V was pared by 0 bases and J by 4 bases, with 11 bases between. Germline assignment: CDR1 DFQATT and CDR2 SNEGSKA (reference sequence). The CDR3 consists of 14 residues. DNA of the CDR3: TGCAGTGCTAGAGATGTCCAGGGCTCAGATACGCAGTATTTT. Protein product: CSARDVQGSDTQYF.

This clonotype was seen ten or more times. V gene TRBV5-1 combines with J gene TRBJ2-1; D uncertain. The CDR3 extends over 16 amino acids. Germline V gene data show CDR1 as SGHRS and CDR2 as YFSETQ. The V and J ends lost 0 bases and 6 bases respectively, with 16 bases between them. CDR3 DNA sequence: TGCGCCAGCAGCTTGGCCCCCTCTGGGCTCGCCAATGAGCAGTTCTTC. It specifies CASSLAPSGLANEQFF.

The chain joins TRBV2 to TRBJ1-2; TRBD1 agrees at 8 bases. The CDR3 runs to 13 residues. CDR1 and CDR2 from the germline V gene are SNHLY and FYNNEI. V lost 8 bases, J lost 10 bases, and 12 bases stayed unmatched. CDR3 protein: CASSGQGTDFYTF. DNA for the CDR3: TGTGCCAGCTCTGGACAGGGTACGGATTTCTACACCTTC.

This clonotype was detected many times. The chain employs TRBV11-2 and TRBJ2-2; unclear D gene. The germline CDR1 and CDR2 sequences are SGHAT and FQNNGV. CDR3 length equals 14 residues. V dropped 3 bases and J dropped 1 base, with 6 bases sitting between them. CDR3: CASSFGLNTGELFF. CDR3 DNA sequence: TGTGCCAGCAGCTTCGGGTTGAACACCGGGGAGCTGTTTTTT.

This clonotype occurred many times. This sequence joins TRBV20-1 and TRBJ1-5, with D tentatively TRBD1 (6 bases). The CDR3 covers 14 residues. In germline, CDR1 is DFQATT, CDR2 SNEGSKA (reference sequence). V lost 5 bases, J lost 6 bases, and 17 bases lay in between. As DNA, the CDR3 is TGCAGTGCTGAAACAGGGTCGGTCGGTCAGCCCCAGCATTTT. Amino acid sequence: CSAETGSVGQPQHF.

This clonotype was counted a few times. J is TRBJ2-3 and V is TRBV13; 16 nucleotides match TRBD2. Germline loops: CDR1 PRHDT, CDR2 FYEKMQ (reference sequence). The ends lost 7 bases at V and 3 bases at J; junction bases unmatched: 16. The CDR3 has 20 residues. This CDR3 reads CASTPGTGLAGGLWTDTQYF. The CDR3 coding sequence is TGTGCCAGCACCCCTGGGACGGGACTAGCGGGGGGGCTTTGGACAGATACGCAGTATTTT. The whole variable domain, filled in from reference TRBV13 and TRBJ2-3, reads AAGVIQSPRHLIKEKRETATLKCYPIPRHDTVYWYQQGPGQDPQFLISFYEKMQSDKGSIPDRFSAQQFSDYHSELNMSSLELGDSALYFCASTPGTGLAGGLWTDTQYFGPGTRLTVL.